Each of the 5 T cell receptor beta chains below was sequenced from the same sample in a study of blood T cell repertoires in COVID-19. Produced via immunoSEQ multiplex PCR; TCRdb's table is partial and in-frame only. The sample includes some 200,000 clones, roughly 79% of them seen just once. Sequenced material: peripheral blood. Every receptor here comes from a woman in her 70s with acute or convalescent COVID-19.

This sequence joins TRBV11-2 and TRBJ1-2, with unresolved D. Trimming took off 0 bases at V and 2 bases at J, with 13 bases between the two ends. The CDR3 has 16 amino acids. In germline, CDR1 is SGHAT, CDR2 FQNNGV. CDR3 sequence reads: CASSLDMAKRNYGYTF. As DNA, the CDR3 is TGTGCCAGCAGCTTAGATATGGCTAAGCGGAACTATGGCTACACCTTC.

The chain is built from TRBV25-1 and TRBJ2-1; 9 bases line up with TRBD2. Looked up from germline, CDR1 is MGHDK and CDR2 is SYGVNS. V lost 1 base to trimming and J lost 8 bases; unmatched junction nucleotides: 9. There are 16 residues in the CDR3. For the CDR3, the DNA is TGTGCCAGCAGTGAATCGGGTAGCGGGAGACCGCATGAGCAGTTCTTC. Its protein is CASSESGSGRPHEQFF.

The chain uses TRBV4-1 and TRBJ2-1; tentatively, D is TRBD1 (7 bases). There are 14 residues in the CDR3. The V gene lost 10 bases and the J gene lost 6 bases, with 19 bases spanning the gap. Germline V gene data show CDR1 as MGHRA and CDR2 as YSYEKL. CDR3 nucleotides: TGCGCCACCTCACGCGGGACAGAAGTCAATGAGCAGTTCTTC. Its translation: CATSRGTEVNEQFF.

The gene calls are TRBV6-5 and TRBJ2-7, with 8 bases fitting TRBD1. The CDR3 extends over 13 amino acids. The J segment lost 5 bases and the V segment lost 6 bases, leaving 6 bases of the junction unmatched. The germline V gene has CDR1 MNHEY and CDR2 SVGAGI. CDR3 sequence reads: CASRGQGVDEQYF. CDR3 sequence (DNA): TGTGCCAGCAGAGGACAGGGAGTCGACGAGCAGTACTTC.

V is TRBV15 and J is TRBJ1-1; the D gene is possibly TRBD1 (6 bases). Germline CDR1 reads LNHNV; CDR2 reads YYDKDF (reference sequence). The CDR3 is 16 amino acids. Trimming left V 0 bases short and J 4 bases short, with 15 bases between. This chain's CDR3 is CATSRDTGLPSTEAFF. In DNA form, the CDR3 reads TGTGCCACCAGCAGAGATACAGGGCTCCCCAGCACTGAAGCTTTCTTT.